One sample yielded the 18 T cell receptor beta chains listed below, sequenced in a study of cytomegalovirus exposure and HLA in healthy donors. Primers for the PCR totalled 60 Vbeta and 13 Jbeta. Profiling relied on immunoSEQ multiplex PCR, and the TCRdb table lists in-frame clones only, not all of them. Found here are roughly 190,000 clones; the top ten clones hold approximately 6.5%. The sample consisted of PBMCs. These receptors originate from a man aged 30 to 39 in good health and CMV-seronegative.

This sequence joins TRBV15 and TRBJ2-1; D is perhaps TRBD2 (6 bases). Germline V gene data show CDR1 as LNHNV and CDR2 as YYDKDF (reference sequence). The CDR3 is 18 amino acids. V lost 2 bases and J 8 bases, leaving 25 bases between the germline ends. The CDR3 coding sequence is TGTGCCACCAGCAGACCCCGGGTCATCGGGGGTGCCCGGGATGAGCAGTTCTTC. It yields the protein CATSRPRVIGGARDEQFF.

The chain uses TRBV9 and TRBJ2-7; a weak D match, TRBD2 (6 bases). V was shortened by 0 bases and J by 0 bases, with 10 bases between the two germline ends. This CDR3 spans 15 amino acids. Germline CDR1 SGDLS, CDR2 YYNGEE. CDR3 sequence reads: CASSVGGGHSYEQYF. The CDR3 DNA reads as TGTGCCAGCAGCGTAGGAGGAGGGCACTCCTACGAGCAGTACTTC.

The chain joins TRBV28 to TRBJ2-5; 7 bases align to TRBD2. The tail of the sequence fits TRBJ2-7 better, so the J call may be wrong. Per germline, CDR1 MDHEN and CDR2 SYDVKM. This CDR3 comprises 15 residues. The CDR3 sequence: CASSFSGAPKGEQYF. CDR3 coding DNA: TGTGCCAGCAGTTTCAGCGGGGCCCCGAAGGGCGAGCAGTACTTC.

CDR3 DNA: TGTGCCAGCAGCTTGGGCCCGGGGAACACCGGGGAGCTGTTTTTT. It yields the protein CASSLGPGNTGELFF. The chain has TRBV5-4 and TRBJ2-2; D remains ambiguous. Germline assignment: CDR1 SGHNT and CDR2 YYREEE (reference sequence). The CDR3 runs to 15 residues. V was cut by 0 bases and J by 1 base, with 7 bases left in between.

The V gene is TRBV6-7, the J gene TRBJ2-7, with 12 nucleotides matching TRBD1. TRBV6-7 is sorted into the ORF group, with uncertain function. Unmatched junction bases numbered 3, after V lost 1 base and J lost 5 bases. The CDR3 length is 15 residues. The CDR3: CASSYFRDRGHEQYF. The CDR3 DNA sequence: TGTGCCAGCAGTTACTTCCGGGACAGGGGGCACGAGCAGTACTTC.

The genes are TRBV7-2 and TRBJ1-1; 11 bases map to TRBD1. This CDR3 has 15 amino acids. CDR1 is SGHTA, CDR2 FQGNSA, per germline. Losses at the gene ends were 5 bases for V and 3 bases for J; bases not matched to a gene: 5. CDR3 sequence (DNA): TGTGCCAGCAGCGCCGGACAGGGGGCGGACACTGAAGCTTTCTTT. Its protein is CASSAGQGADTEAFF.

V is TRBV27 and J is TRBJ2-1; no reliable D call. The CDR3 totals 14 residues. Germline V gene data show CDR1 as MNHEY and CDR2 as SMNVEV (reference sequence). With 3 bases removed from V and 0 bases from J, the gap between germline ends came to 6 bases. CDR3 in amino acids: CASSFVSSYNEQFF. The CDR3 DNA is TGTGCCAGCAGTTTTGTGAGCTCCTACAATGAGCAGTTCTTC.

J is TRBJ2-2 and V is TRBV2; possible D gene TRBD2, 7 bases. Germline values: CDR1 SNHLY, CDR2 FYNNEI. The length of the CDR3 is 15 residues. The ends were cut back, 9 bases at V and 2 bases at J, with 16 bases in the middle. CDR3 residues: CASSRGGANTGELFF. The DNA for the CDR3 is TGTGCCAGTTCAAGGGGGGGCGCTAACACCGGGGAGCTGTTTTTT.

The chain employs TRBV27 and TRBJ1-5; D remains ambiguous. The CDR3 spans 15 residues. V was shortened by 2 bases and J by 0 bases, with 8 bases between the two germline ends. Germline V gives CDR1 MNHEY, CDR2 SMNVEV (reference sequence). The chain's CDR3 is CASSLAADSNQPQHF. In DNA form, the CDR3 reads TGTGCCAGCAGTTTAGCGGCAGATAGCAATCAGCCCCAGCATTTT.

The CDR3 DNA sequence: TGCACCAGCAGCCAAGCCCCCCTCGGACTAGCGGGGGGGATATTCTTCTACGAGCAGTACTTC. Its protein product is CTSSQAPLGLAGGIFFYEQYF. This chain connects TRBV1 to TRBJ2-7; TRBD2, as called in the table, went unchecked against the DNA. TRBV1 is a pseudogene segment. The CDR3 spans 21 residues.

The rearrangement uses TRBV28 and TRBJ1-5; D uncertain. The germline V gene has CDR1 MDHEN and CDR2 SYDVKM. V was cut by 1 base and J by 2 bases, with 3 bases left in between. This CDR3 is built from 13 residues. The DNA for the CDR3 is TGTGCCAGCAGTTTATTCGGCAATCAGCCCCAGCATTTT. Protein sequence: CASSLFGNQPQHF.

The J gene is TRBJ2-1, the V gene TRBV7-2, with 8 bases fitting TRBD1. Trimming at V came to 4 bases and at J to 8 bases, leaving 10 bases not matched to a gene. The CDR3 length is 15 residues. In germline, CDR1 is SGHTA, CDR2 FQGNSA. CDR3 region: CASSSWTGTQDEQFF. The CDR3 DNA follows: TGTGCCAGCAGCTCATGGACAGGGACCCAGGATGAGCAGTTCTTC.

This sequence joins TRBV19 and TRBJ2-2; D is ambiguous. Germline CDR1 reads LNHDA; CDR2 reads SQIVND (reference sequence). The CDR3 spans 14 residues. V was cut by 3 bases and J by 6 bases, with 11 bases left in between. The CDR3 nucleotides read TGTGCCAGTAGTATTATAGCCGTGGCCGGGGAGCTGTTTTTT. The encoded protein is CASSIIAVAGELFF. Using reference TRBV19 and TRBJ2-2 for the parts outside the CDR3, the full variable domain is DGGITQSPKYLFRKEGQNVTLSCEQNLNHDAMYWYRQDPGQGLRLIYYSQIVNDFQKGDIAEGYSVSREKKESFPLTVTSAQKNPTAFYLCASSIIAVAGELFFGEGSRLTVL.

The chain has TRBV7-9 and TRBJ1-1; 8 nucleotides agree with TRBD1. This CDR3 contains 15 residues. From germline, CDR1 is SEHNR and CDR2 FQNEAQ (reference sequence). V lost 5 bases, J lost 1 base, and 6 bases stayed unmatched. Here the CDR3 reads CASSHRQGKNTEAFF. The CDR3 coding sequence is TGTGCCAGCAGCCACCGACAGGGGAAGAACACTGAAGCTTTCTTT. The full variable domain, completed using reference TRBV7-9 and TRBJ1-1, is DTGVSQNPRHKITKRGQNVTFRCDPISEHNRLYWYRQTLGQGPEFLTYFQNEAQLEKSRLLSDRFSAERPKGSFSTLEIQRTEQGDSAMYLCASSHRQGKNTEAFFGQGTRLTVV.

The chain has TRBV11-2 and TRBJ2-3; D not certain. The V end was cut by 5 bases, the J end by 8 bases, with 11 bases between. CDR1 is SGHAT and CDR2 is FQNNGV in the germline V gene. The CDR3 totals 12 residues. The chain's CDR3 is CASSRNGVTQYF. CDR3 sequence (DNA): TGTGCCAGCAGCCGCAACGGAGTTACGCAGTATTTT.

The CDR3 loop reads CSVSSPSYEQYF. The CDR3 bases are TGCAGCGTCTCGTCTCCCTCCTACGAGCAGTACTTC. This chain links TRBV29-1 with TRBJ2-7; no definite D call. Germline V gives CDR1 SQVTM, CDR2 ANQGSEA. This CDR3 comprises 12 residues. The V end was cut by 6 bases, the J end by 0 bases, with 9 bases between.

V gene TRBV23-1 combines with J gene TRBJ2-6; 7 bases agree with TRBD1. TRBV23-1 is classed as an ORF, of uncertain function. The junction had 12 bases not matched to a gene; V was cut back by 3 bases and J by 4 bases. This CDR3 region has 18 residues. The CDR3 coding sequence is TGCGCCAGCAGTCATCCGACAGGGAATTTGTTAGGGGCCAACGTCCTGACTTTC. It encodes CASSHPTGNLLGANVLTF.

The gene calls are TRBV30 and TRBJ1-5, with 8 positions matching TRBD1. Per the germline V gene, CDR1 is GTSNPN and CDR2 is SVGIG (reference sequence). Germline trimming cut 1 base from V and 4 bases from J; bases unmatched to any gene: 0. This CDR3 is built from 13 residues. CDR3 residues: CAWSGQGNQPQHF. CDR3 DNA sequence: TGTGCCTGGAGTGGACAGGGGAATCAGCCCCAGCATTTT.